This TCR beta chain originates from a study of T cell changes during pregnancy in multiple sclerosis. CDR3 length equals 13 residues. V dropped 8 bases and J dropped 2 bases, with 12 bases sitting between them. Germline V gene lookup returns CDR1 SGHTA and CDR2 FQGNSA. This table comes from immunoSEQ multiplex PCR, and its TCRdb copy is limited to in-frame clones, with some not included. The top ten clones hold about 0.62% of a sample with 20,000 to 25,000 clones, less than 95% of them seen once. The input for sequencing was CD4+ T cells from peripheral blood mononuclear cells, taken in the third trimester of pregnancy. The receptor comes from a female donor with multiple sclerosis, enrolled in a pregnancy study. This chain uses TRBV7-2 with TRBJ2-5; no reliable D call. The chain's CDR3 is CASRPQVQETQYF. The DNA of the CDR3 is TGTGCCAGCCGACCCCAGGTACAAGAGACCCAGTACTTC.